This TCR beta chain was captured in a study of T cells in Graves' hyperthyroidism and ophthalmopathy. Germline CDR1 LGHNT, CDR2 FRNRAP. Trimming took off 1 base at V and 5 bases at J, with 21 bases between the two ends. The CDR3 contains 17 residues. Findings of the study overall: In validation, the model predicted ophthalmopathy. These predictions came a median about 6.5 months before onset.

Amplification targeted TCR beta CDR3 regions from RNA transcripts. During a first-round RT-PCR of the TCR CDR3, the HTBI primer set was used. Using its own MiXCR run on the multiplex PCR reads, TCRdb lists one record per CDR3 protein. This sample has 300,000 to 400,000 distinct CDR3 sequences; about 15% occur once, and the top ten carry approximately 11%. This clonotype came up many times. Its specificity is unknown. The sequencing input was blood. The chain carries TRBV12-5 and TRBJ2-7; D perhaps matches TRBD1 (5 bases). The source is a woman in her fifties or sixties with Graves' hyperthyroidism. CDR3 DNA: TGTGCTAGTGGTTTGGACTATACTGGGCCAGGGCAGGACGAGCAGTACTTC. Translated: CASGLDYTGPGQDEQYF.